A single sample gave rise to the 21 T cell receptor beta chains below, sequenced in a study of blood T cell repertoires in COVID-19. Some clones are missing from TCRdb's copy, which holds only in-frame ones; the method was immunoSEQ multiplex PCR. The table lists about 210,000 clones, over 75% of them singletons. The sequenced sample consisted of peripheral blood. These receptor sequences come from a woman in her 70s with COVID-19, enrolled during active disease.

As concerns this clone: One end of the junction is discordant with germline, which a read error may explain. This chain links TRBV10-3 with TRBJ2-1, with D unclear. CDR3 length: 15 residues. Germline assignment: CDR1 ENHRY and CDR2 SYGVKD. The CDR3 spells CALSARLNSYNEQFF. As DNA, the CDR3 is TGTGCCCTCAGCGCCCGTCTAAACTCCTACAATGAGCAGTTCTTC.

V gene TRBV19 combines with J gene TRBJ2-3; 16 bases fit TRBD2. The ends lost 5 bases at V and 2 bases at J; junction bases unmatched: 7. The CDR3 has 18 amino acids. Germline V gene data show CDR1 as LNHDA and CDR2 as SQIVND (reference sequence). DNA for the CDR3: TGTGCCAGTAGTCTCACGGGACTAGCGGGAGGGTTCACAGATACGCAGTATTTT. This encodes CASSLTGLAGGFTDTQYF.

V gene TRBV24-1 combines with J gene TRBJ2-2; the D gene is possibly TRBD1 (6 bases). Trimming removed 2 bases from V and 2 bases from J, with 11 bases in between. Germline V lookup: CDR1 KGHDR, CDR2 SFDVKD. This CDR3 contains 16 residues. The CDR3 here is CATSDSGTFNTGELFF. CDR3 DNA: TGTGCCACCAGTGATTCTGGGACATTTAACACCGGGGAGCTGTTTTTT.

The gene calls are TRBV18 and TRBJ1-2, with 10 bases that match TRBD1. CDR1 and CDR2 from the germline V gene are KGHSH and LQKENI. V was pared by 3 bases and J by 6 bases, with 13 bases of the junction left unmatched. The CDR3 totals 17 residues. As DNA, the CDR3 is TGTGCCAGCTCACCCTACTTACCGGGACAGGGGCATCATGGCTACACCTTC. Translating it yields CASSPYLPGQGHHGYTF.

The chain employs TRBV7-9 and TRBJ2-7; the D is unclear. This CDR3 region has 15 residues. Between the trimmed V and J ends, which lost 1 base and 5 bases, there was a span of 15 bases. CDR1 SEHNR and CDR2 FQNEAQ come from the germline V gene (reference sequence). DNA of the CDR3: TGTGCCAGCAGCTTAGGGGCAGGATTAGTGAACGAGCAGTACTTC. It yields the protein CASSLGAGLVNEQYF.

This clone was observed a handful of times. This chain uses TRBV3-1 (or the pseudogene TRBV3-2) with TRBJ2-3, with D possibly TRBD1 on 6 matching bases. V was cut by 7 bases and J by 0 bases, with 11 bases left in between. The CDR3 totals 14 residues. CDR1 and CDR2 from the germline V gene are LGHDT and YNNKEL (reference sequence). CDR3 residues: CASTKGGSTDTQYF. CDR3 nucleotides: TGTGCCAGCACTAAAGGGGGTAGCACAGATACGCAGTATTTT.

This clone was counted a single time. The chain uses TRBV10-3 and TRBJ2-1; the match to TRBD1 covers 8 bases. Germline V gene data show CDR1 as ENHRY and CDR2 as SYGVKD. Germline trimming cut 4 bases from V and 7 bases from J; bases unmatched to any gene: 3. The CDR3 extends over 13 amino acids. In nucleotides, the CDR3 is TGTGCCATCAGTGGGACAGGGCAGAATGAGCAGTTCTTC. Translated: CAISGTGQNEQFF.

This rearrangement joins TRBV7-2 to TRBJ2-7; TRBD2 matches at 7 bases. CDR1 and CDR2 (germline): SGHTA, FQGNSA. CDR3 size: 15 residues. V was clipped by 6 bases and J by 7 bases; unmatched bases: 15. In DNA, the CDR3 is TGTGCCAGCAGTTTTCGTGGGGCGGGGGTAAGGGAGCAGTACTTC. As protein: CASSFRGAGVREQYF.

The chain couples TRBV7-9 to TRBJ2-1, with 10 bases identical to TRBD2. CDR1 and CDR2 from the germline V gene are SEHNR and FQNEAQ (reference sequence). V trimming: 4 bases; J trimming: 6 bases; junction bases outside the gene matches: 12. The CDR3 is 17 amino acids. As DNA, the CDR3 is TGTGCCAGCAGCTCGCCAAGCGGGAGGGCCTCTTTCAATGAGCAGTTCTTC. Translated: CASSSPSGRASFNEQFF.

The chain combines TRBV4-2 with TRBJ1-4; 7 nucleotides line up with TRBD1. The CDR3 is 18 residues long. CDR1 LGHNA and CDR2 YNFKEQ come from the germline V gene. After removal of 0 bases from V and 0 bases from J, the junction contained 7 bases not matched to a gene. Written as DNA, the CDR3 is TGTGCCAGCAGCCAAGAACAGGGGCCAAATCCAACTAATGAAAAACTGTTTTTT. Residues: CASSQEQGPNPTNEKLFF.

CDR3 nucleotides: TGTGCCAGCACGGGGAGGAGAAACACTGAAGCTTTCTTT. This translates into CASTGRRNTEAFF. The chain links TRBV7-2 to TRBJ1-1; D ambiguous. In germline, CDR1 is SGHTA, CDR2 FQGNSA. Between the trimmed V and J ends, which lost 7 bases and 2 bases, there was a span of 11 bases. This CDR3 spans 13 amino acids.

The chain couples TRBV9 to TRBJ1-1; the D gene is possibly TRBD1 (5 bases). In germline, CDR1 is SGDLS, CDR2 YYNGEE. There are 14 residues in the CDR3. V was shortened by 0 bases and J by 1 base, with 7 bases between the two germline ends. The CDR3 DNA sequence: TGTGCCAGCAGCGTAGGGGGCGCGAACACTGAAGCTTTCTTT. Its protein is CASSVGGANTEAFF.

This rearrangement joins TRBV7-9 to TRBJ1-6; D unclear. Trimming cost V 3 bases and J 7 bases, with 10 bases left between them. This CDR3 spans 14 amino acids. Germline V gene sequence: CDR1 SEHNR, CDR2 FQNEAQ (reference sequence). CDR3 loop: CASSFNSENSPLHF. Here the CDR3 DNA reads TGTGCCAGCAGCTTTAACAGTGAGAATTCACCCCTCCACTTT.

V and J are TRBV15 and TRBJ2-1; TRBD2 matches 12 bases. The germline CDR1 and CDR2 sequences are LNHNV and YYDKDF (reference sequence). V shed 1 base, J shed 6 bases, and the junction held 4 bases outside the gene matches. This CDR3 spans 16 amino acids. CDR3 bases: TGTGCCACCAGCAGAGGACTAGCGGGAGCGTCCAATGAGCAGTTCTTC. This translates into CATSRGLAGASNEQFF.

V usage is TRBV12-2 and J usage is TRBJ1-5; whether TRBD1, the table's D call, matches the DNA was not checked. TRBV12-2 is classified as a pseudogene. CDR3 size: 13 residues. The DNA of the CDR3 is TGTGCAAGTCGCTTACGTACATTTCCGCCCCAGCATTTT. Protein sequence: CASRLRTFPPQHF.

The chain combines TRBV6-5 with TRBJ1-5, with D possibly matching TRBD1 (5 bases). In germline, CDR1 is MNHEY, CDR2 SVGAGI. The germline V and J ends were trimmed by 4 bases and 6 bases, with 7 bases remaining between them. The CDR3 length is 12 residues. The CDR3 DNA reads as TGTGCCAGCAGTTTCAGGGCTCAGCCCCAGCATTTT. The encoded protein is CASSFRAQPQHF.

The V call is TRBV29-1, the J call TRBJ2-1; 9 nucleotides align to TRBD1. The CDR3 spans 15 residues. The V and J ends lost 4 bases and 0 bases, in that order; junction bases with no gene match: 4. Germline-derived CDR1 and CDR2 are SQVTM and ANQGSEA. The CDR3 DNA reads TGCAGCGTTGCCCGGACAGGGGACTCCTACAATGAGCAGTTCTTC. Encoded protein: CSVARTGDSYNEQFF.

The chain recombines TRBV30 with TRBJ1-2, with D hard to call. V lost 3 bases and J lost 6, with 14 bases in between. This CDR3 is 13 amino acids long. The V gene's germline CDR1 is GTSNPN and CDR2 SVGIG (reference sequence). This CDR3 is CAWRVGSGNGYTF. In nucleotides, the CDR3 is TGTGCCTGGAGGGTCGGTTCGGGGAATGGCTACACCTTC.

The V call is TRBV7-2, the J call TRBJ1-2, with 8 nucleotides matching TRBD1. This CDR3 contains 16 residues. V dropped 2 bases and J dropped 8; count of bases not matched to a gene: 13. Per the germline V gene, CDR1 is SGHTA and CDR2 is FQGNSA. The CDR3 DNA is TGTGCCAGCAGCTTATCGGCGGCAGGGGGCACGAGCGGCTACACCTTC. This translates into CASSLSAAGGTSGYTF.

The chain employs TRBV4-1 and TRBJ2-3; 9 nucleotides match TRBD2. CDR1 is MGHRA, CDR2 YSYEKL, per germline. The junction had 6 bases not matched to a gene; V was cut back by 3 bases and J by 2 bases. CDR3 length: 16 residues. In DNA form, the CDR3 reads TGCGCCAGCAGCCACGCCGTAGCGGGGGTCACAGATACGCAGTATTTT. Translated, it gives CASSHAVAGVTDTQYF.

The chain combines TRBV7-9 with TRBJ1-1; 7 nucleotides agree with TRBD1. Trimming at V came to 1 base and at J to 0 bases, leaving 5 bases not matched to a gene. The CDR3 covers 16 residues. Germline V gene sequence: CDR1 SEHNR, CDR2 FQNEAQ (reference sequence). CDR3 residues: CASSLGWDRLNTEAFF. The CDR3 DNA is TGTGCCAGCAGCTTAGGATGGGACAGACTGAACACTGAAGCTTTCTTT.